These T cell receptor beta chains were read from a single sample in a study of Tregs in tolerant kidney transplant recipients. Clones were read by immunoSEQ multiplex PCR, and TCRdb kept only the in-frame ones, dropping some. Of roughly 64,000 clones listed, 70% to 90% are singletons. The sample in question was CD4+ T cells from blood (PBMCs), obtained 6 months after the transplant. Source of these receptors: a human patient who received a combined kidney and bone marrow transplant. Part of the T cells may come from the graft donor. CDR3s include the opening cysteine and the closing phenylalanine or tryptophan. D genes are given only for firm matches. Not every row has a clone size; where given, it reads once, few, many or a size class.

clone_size: few; cdr3_length: 13; j_call: TRBJ2-1; d_call: NA; v_call: TRBV30; cdr3_nt: TGTGCCTGGGATAGCAGCTCCTACAATGAGCAGTTCTTC; cdr3_aa: CAWDSSSYNEQFF
clone_size: NA; cdr3_length: 15; j_call: TRBJ2-5; d_call: NA; v_call: TRBV27; cdr3_nt: TGTGCCAGCAGTTTATCTACCCGCGGGCAAGAGACCCAGTACTTC; cdr3_aa: CASSLSTRGQETQYF
clone_size: NA; cdr3_length: 13; j_call: TRBJ2-1; d_call: NA; v_call: TRBV29-1; cdr3_nt: TGCAGCGTTGAAGGGGGAAATCGGGAGTGGCGGTTCTTC; cdr3_aa: CSVEGGNREWRFF
clone_size: NA; cdr3_length: 16; j_call: TRBJ2-7; d_call: NA; v_call: TRBV4-1; cdr3_nt: TGCGCCAGCAGCCATCCCCGGAGCCTTTACACGGACGAGCAGTACTTC; cdr3_aa: CASSHPRSLYTDEQYF
clone_size: NA; cdr3_length: 15; j_call: TRBJ2-6; d_call: NA; v_call: TRBV5-1; cdr3_nt: TGCGCCAGCAGCTGGGGCCCCTCTGGGGCCAACGTCCTGACTTTC; cdr3_aa: CASSWGPSGANVLTF
clone_size: NA; cdr3_length: 15; j_call: TRBJ2-1; d_call: TRBD1; v_call: TRBV10-3; cdr3_nt: TGTGCCATCACCACAGGGGAATTAGGGTACAATGAGCAGTTCTTC; cdr3_aa: CAITTGELGYNEQFF
clone_size: few; cdr3_length: 15; j_call: TRBJ2-1; d_call: TRBD2; v_call: TRBV6-6; cdr3_nt: TGTGCCAGCAGTACCGAATATCGGACTAGCCATGAGCAGTTCTTC; cdr3_aa: CASSTEYRTSHEQFF
clone_size: NA; cdr3_length: 13; j_call: TRBJ2-2; d_call: NA; v_call: TRBV5-3; cdr3_nt: TGTGCCGGTGGACACTTAAACACCGGGGAGCTGTTTTTT; cdr3_aa: CAGGHLNTGELFF
clone_size: few; cdr3_length: 14; j_call: TRBJ1-1; d_call: NA; v_call: TRBV6-6; cdr3_nt: TGTGCCAGCAGCTTACTAGCCCTGGACACTGAAGCTTTCTTT; cdr3_aa: CASSLLALDTEAFF
clone_size: NA; cdr3_length: 17; j_call: TRBJ1-1; d_call: NA; v_call: TRBV30; cdr3_nt: TGTGCCTGGAGTAAGCACCTCCTACGGGACTTGAACACTGAAGCTTTCTTT; cdr3_aa: CAWSKHLLRDLNTEAFF
clone_size: NA; cdr3_length: 15; j_call: TRBJ2-7; d_call: TRBD1; v_call: TRBV4-3; cdr3_nt: TGCGCCAGCAGCCAATCCGGGACAGGGTCCTACGAGCAGTACTTC; cdr3_aa: CASSQSGTGSYEQYF
clone_size: NA; cdr3_length: 15; j_call: TRBJ2-7; d_call: NA; v_call: TRBV11-2; cdr3_nt: TGTGCCAGCAGCTTAAGAAAGGGACTCTTCTACGAGCAGTACTTC; cdr3_aa: CASSLRKGLFYEQYF
clone_size: NA; cdr3_length: 13; j_call: TRBJ1-1; d_call: NA; v_call: TRBV6-5; cdr3_nt: TGTGCCAGCAGGGGCATGGAAAACACTGAAGCTTTCTTT; cdr3_aa: CASRGMENTEAFF
clone_size: NA; cdr3_length: 15; j_call: TRBJ2-4; d_call: NA; v_call: TRBV7-2; cdr3_nt: TGTGCCAGCAGCTTAGTCCCTACTGCCAAAAACATTCAGTACTTC; cdr3_aa: CASSLVPTAKNIQYF
clone_size: NA; cdr3_length: 15; j_call: TRBJ2-3; d_call: TRBD2; v_call: TRBV14; cdr3_nt: TGTGCCAGCAGCCACACGGGACTAGCGGGAGTTGCGCAGTATTTT; cdr3_aa: CASSHTGLAGVAQYF
clone_size: NA; cdr3_length: 16; j_call: TRBJ2-4; d_call: NA; v_call: TRBV15; cdr3_nt: TGTGCCACCAGCAGAGTCGGCGAGGGCTGGGGAAACATTCAGTACTTC; cdr3_aa: CATSRVGEGWGNIQYF
clone_size: NA; cdr3_length: 14; j_call: TRBJ1-5; d_call: NA; v_call: TRBV7-3; cdr3_nt: TGTGCCACCTCAGGGCCCAATGGCAATCAGCCCCAGCATTTT; cdr3_aa: CATSGPNGNQPQHF
clone_size: few; cdr3_length: 11; j_call: TRBJ1-2; d_call: NA; v_call: TRBV27; cdr3_nt: TGTGCCACCCCAGGTCACTATGGCTACACCTTC; cdr3_aa: CATPGHYGYTF
clone_size: NA; cdr3_length: 17; j_call: TRBJ1-1; d_call: TRBD1; v_call: TRBV5-8; cdr3_nt: TGTGCCAGCAGCCGTAAAATCAGGGGGCTGGGGAGGTTTGAAGCTTTCTTT; cdr3_aa: CASSRKIRGLGRFEAFF
clone_size: NA; cdr3_length: 15; j_call: TRBJ2-1; d_call: TRBD2; v_call: TRBV7-2; cdr3_nt: TGTGCCAGCAGCTCACGACTAGCGGGGTCCAATGAGCAGTTCTTC; cdr3_aa: CASSSRLAGSNEQFF
clone_size: NA; cdr3_length: 15; j_call: TRBJ1-2; d_call: TRBD1; v_call: TRBV18; cdr3_nt: TGTGCCAGCTCACCGCTCCGGGGACAGATCTATGGCTACACCTTC; cdr3_aa: CASSPLRGQIYGYTF
clone_size: NA; cdr3_length: 15; j_call: TRBJ2-5; d_call: NA; v_call: TRBV10-3; cdr3_nt: TGTGCCATCAGCATTGACGGAGCCTCCCAAGAGACCCAGTACTTC; cdr3_aa: CAISIDGASQETQYF
clone_size: NA; cdr3_length: 15; j_call: TRBJ2-7; d_call: NA; v_call: TRBV27; cdr3_nt: TGTGCCAGCAGTTTGACTACCGGCCTGGTCTACGAGCAGTACTTC; cdr3_aa: CASSLTTGLVYEQYF
clone_size: NA; cdr3_length: 17; j_call: TRBJ2-5; d_call: TRBD2; v_call: TRBV5-6; cdr3_nt: TGTGCCAGCAGCTGGACCGCCGGGGGGGTTTTGGAAGAGACCCAGTACTTC; cdr3_aa: CASSWTAGGVLEETQYF
clone_size: NA; cdr3_length: 14; j_call: TRBJ2-7; d_call: NA; v_call: TRBV10-2; cdr3_nt: TGCGCCAGCAGTGGAAGGGGGGGCCTATACGAGCAGTACTTC; cdr3_aa: CASSGRGGLYEQYF
clone_size: NA; cdr3_length: 13; j_call: TRBJ2-3; d_call: NA; v_call: TRBV7-6; cdr3_nt: TGTGCCAGCAGCTCCTTCCTACCGGATACGCAGTATTTT; cdr3_aa: CASSSFLPDTQYF
clone_size: few; cdr3_length: 15; j_call: TRBJ2-3; d_call: NA; v_call: TRBV25-1; cdr3_nt: TGTGCCAGCACTCCGACAGGAACGAGCACAGATACGCAGTATTTT; cdr3_aa: CASTPTGTSTDTQYF
clone_size: NA; cdr3_length: 11; j_call: TRBJ1-6; d_call: NA; v_call: TRBV2; cdr3_nt: TGTGCCAGCAGTTCGGGGTCACCCCTCCACTTT; cdr3_aa: CASSSGSPLHF
clone_size: NA; cdr3_length: 15; j_call: TRBJ1-3; d_call: NA; v_call: TRBV6-1; cdr3_nt: TGTGCCAGCAGTGAACCGGGAACGCCTGGAAACACCATATATTTT; cdr3_aa: CASSEPGTPGNTIYF
clone_size: NA; cdr3_length: 13; j_call: TRBJ2-2; d_call: NA; v_call: TRBV7-6; cdr3_nt: TGTGCCAGCAGCTCCGCGAACACCGGGGAGCTGTTTTTT; cdr3_aa: CASSSANTGELFF
clone_size: NA; cdr3_length: 16; j_call: TRBJ2-2; d_call: TRBD2; v_call: TRBV15; cdr3_nt: TGTGCCACCAGCAAGACTAGCGGGAGGCCCGACGGGGAGCTGTTTTTT; cdr3_aa: CATSKTSGRPDGELFF
clone_size: NA; cdr3_length: 15; j_call: TRBJ1-1; d_call: TRBD1; v_call: TRBV5-4; cdr3_nt: TGTGCCAGCAGCCCGACAGGGGTCTTGAACACTGAAGCTTTCTTT; cdr3_aa: CASSPTGVLNTEAFF
clone_size: NA; cdr3_length: 14; j_call: TRBJ1-2; d_call: TRBD1; v_call: TRBV7-3; cdr3_nt: TGTGCCAGCAGCTTGGGACAGGGGGGCTATGGCTACACCTTC; cdr3_aa: CASSLGQGGYGYTF
clone_size: NA; cdr3_length: 12; j_call: TRBJ2-3; d_call: NA; v_call: TRBV7-9; cdr3_nt: TGTGCCAGCAGCTTCTTCTCAGATACGCAGTATTTT; cdr3_aa: CASSFFSDTQYF
clone_size: once; cdr3_length: 13; j_call: TRBJ2-5; d_call: TRBD1; v_call: TRBV7-2; cdr3_nt: TGTGCCAGCAGCAGGGGACAGCAAGAGACCCAGTACTTC; cdr3_aa: CASSRGQQETQYF
clone_size: NA; cdr3_length: 13; j_call: TRBJ1-1; d_call: TRBD1; v_call: TRBV6-4; cdr3_nt: TGTGCCAGCAGTGACGACAGGGAAACTGAAGCTTTCTTT; cdr3_aa: CASSDDRETEAFF
clone_size: NA; cdr3_length: 13; j_call: TRBJ2-1; d_call: TRBD1; v_call: TRBV10-3; cdr3_nt: TGTGCCATCAGGGGGGGACAGGACAATGAGCAGTTCTTC; cdr3_aa: CAIRGGQDNEQFF
clone_size: NA; cdr3_length: 14; j_call: TRBJ2-1; d_call: NA; v_call: TRBV6-4; cdr3_nt: TGTGCCAGCGCCCGAGGGAGCTCCTACAATGAGCAGTTCTTC; cdr3_aa: CASARGSSYNEQFF
clone_size: NA; cdr3_length: 15; j_call: TRBJ2-2; d_call: TRBD2; v_call: TRBV19; cdr3_nt: TGTGCCAGTAGTACCCGGACGGGCGGGGGCGGGGAGCTGTTTTTT; cdr3_aa: CASSTRTGGGGELFF
clone_size: once; cdr3_length: 13; j_call: TRBJ1-2; d_call: TRBD1; v_call: TRBV18; cdr3_nt: TGTGCCAGCTCAGAGGACAGGGGTTGGGGCTACACCTTC; cdr3_aa: CASSEDRGWGYTF
clone_size: NA; cdr3_length: 16; j_call: TRBJ2-5; d_call: NA; v_call: TRBV7-9; cdr3_nt: TGTGCCAGCAGCGACGGGCGGGGACTGTACCAAGAGACCCAGTACTTC; cdr3_aa: CASSDGRGLYQETQYF
clone_size: once; cdr3_length: 18; j_call: TRBJ2-3; d_call: TRBD2; v_call: TRBV4-3; cdr3_nt: TGCGCCAGCAGCCCCGGGACTAGCGGGTCCCAGCGGCCAGATACGCAGTATTTT; cdr3_aa: CASSPGTSGSQRPDTQYF
clone_size: NA; cdr3_length: 16; j_call: TRBJ2-1; d_call: TRBD2; v_call: TRBV27; cdr3_nt: TGTGCCAGCAGGACTAGCGGGAGGTTCGGCTACAATGAGCAGTTCTTC; cdr3_aa: CASRTSGRFGYNEQFF
clone_size: NA; cdr3_length: 17; j_call: TRBJ2-3; d_call: TRBD2; v_call: TRBV19; cdr3_nt: TGTGCCAGTAGTATAGGGGCGAGCGGGAGGGCCACAGATACGCAGTATTTT; cdr3_aa: CASSIGASGRATDTQYF
clone_size: NA; cdr3_length: 20; j_call: TRBJ2-5; d_call: TRBD2; v_call: TRBV5-4; cdr3_nt: TGTGCCAGCAGCTTGGAGCGCCGGCGGGAGGTAGCGGGGGGGCAGGAGACCCAGTACTTC; cdr3_aa: CASSLERRREVAGGQETQYF
clone_size: few; cdr3_length: 15; j_call: TRBJ2-3; d_call: NA; v_call: TRBV19; cdr3_nt: TGTGCCAGTAGTATAGGCGGAGAGCGGACAGATACGCAGTATTTT; cdr3_aa: CASSIGGERTDTQYF
clone_size: once; cdr3_length: 16; j_call: TRBJ2-1; d_call: TRBD1; v_call: TRBV7-9; cdr3_nt: TGTGCCAGCAGCTTAACCCCGGCGACAGGGGGTGTTGAGCAGTTCTTC; cdr3_aa: CASSLTPATGGVEQFF
clone_size: NA; cdr3_length: 15; j_call: TRBJ2-3; d_call: NA; v_call: TRBV5-4; cdr3_nt: TGTGCCAGCAGCTTCTCGCGGTTTAGCACAGATACGCAGTATTTT; cdr3_aa: CASSFSRFSTDTQYF
clone_size: NA; cdr3_length: 16; j_call: TRBJ2-1; d_call: TRBD1; v_call: TRBV5-6; cdr3_nt: TGTGCCAGCAGCTTATTGGGACAGGGCTCCTACAATGAGCAGTTCTTC; cdr3_aa: CASSLLGQGSYNEQFF
clone_size: NA; cdr3_length: 13; j_call: TRBJ2-5; d_call: NA; v_call: TRBV12-5; cdr3_nt: TGTGCTAGTGGCAGAGGGGGGGCTAGCCCCCAGTACTTC; cdr3_aa: CASGRGGASPQYF
clone_size: NA; cdr3_length: 20; j_call: TRBJ2-4; d_call: TRBD1; v_call: TRBV4-2; cdr3_nt: TGTGCCAGCAGCCAAGATTTCGGGACAGGGGGCTTAGGGGCCAAAAACATTCAGTACTTC; cdr3_aa: CASSQDFGTGGLGAKNIQYF
clone_size: NA; cdr3_length: 12; j_call: TRBJ2-5; d_call: NA; v_call: TRBV7-6; cdr3_nt: TGTGCCAGCAGCATTAGACTAGAGACCCAGTACTTC; cdr3_aa: CASSIRLETQYF
clone_size: NA; cdr3_length: 18; j_call: TRBJ1-5; d_call: TRBD1; v_call: TRBV4-3; cdr3_nt: TGCGCCAGCAGCCAAGAGAGCGACAGGGAAAATGGCAATCAGCCCCAGCATTTT; cdr3_aa: CASSQESDRENGNQPQHF
clone_size: NA; cdr3_length: 15; j_call: TRBJ1-2; d_call: TRBD1; v_call: TRBV7-9; cdr3_nt: TGTGCCAGCAGCTTAGATCAGGGGGCGAACTATGGCTACACCTTC; cdr3_aa: CASSLDQGANYGYTF
clone_size: few; cdr3_length: 14; j_call: TRBJ2-7; d_call: TRBD2; v_call: TRBV19; cdr3_nt: TGTGCCACAACAAGGAGCGGGGGATCCTACGAGCAGTACTTC; cdr3_aa: CATTRSGGSYEQYF
clone_size: NA; cdr3_length: 11; j_call: TRBJ2-7; d_call: NA; v_call: TRBV20-1; cdr3_nt: TGCAGTGCTGGGGACTCTTACGAGCAGTACTTC; cdr3_aa: CSAGDSYEQYF
clone_size: NA; cdr3_length: 17; j_call: TRBJ1-5; d_call: TRBD1; v_call: TRBV5-6; cdr3_nt: TGTGCCAGCAGCTTAGGACAGGACTACTATAGCAATCAGCCCCAGCATTTT; cdr3_aa: CASSLGQDYYSNQPQHF
clone_size: NA; cdr3_length: 13; j_call: TRBJ2-3; d_call: NA; v_call: TRBV9; cdr3_nt: TGTGCCAGCAGCGTAGGAGGAACAGATACGCAGTATTTT; cdr3_aa: CASSVGGTDTQYF
clone_size: NA; cdr3_length: 16; j_call: TRBJ1-4; d_call: NA; v_call: TRBV14; cdr3_nt: TGTGCCAGCAGCCAAGGTGGCAGGGGAAGGAACGAAAAACTGTTTTTT; cdr3_aa: CASSQGGRGRNEKLFF
clone_size: NA; cdr3_length: 17; j_call: TRBJ2-3; d_call: TRBD2; v_call: TRBV4-1; cdr3_nt: TGCGCCAGCAGCCTTCGGGATAGCGGGAGAGGTCCAGATACGCAGTATTTT; cdr3_aa: CASSLRDSGRGPDTQYF